This T cell receptor (beta chain) was sequenced for a study of shared clonotypes between healthy human individuals. As for the study in general: Each donor's CD8 memory used one plate, CD8 naive two, each CD4 subset three.

Worth noting for this clone: The junction departs from the called germline gene at one end, perhaps through a read error.

The CDR3 totals 13 residues. Germline CDR1 is SGHAT and CDR2 is FQNNGV. Sequenced by immunoSEQ multiplex PCR; TCRdb stores in-frame clones only, minus some. The sample records about 990,000 clones, 75% to 85% being singletons. Donation came from healthy HIV-negative adults that had no recent acute infections or vaccinations. Donors, without exception, were Caucasian adults residing in Nashville, Tennessee. The V and J genes are TRBV11-2 and TRBJ2-3; TRBD1 matches 7 bases. The sequenced material came from memory CD4+ T cells from PBMCs. Subset denoted: CD45RA-negative fraction. This clonotype was obtained from a young man in good health. Some clones in this sample may be carry-over from other donors' samples. The CDR3 DNA reads TGTGCCAGCAGCTCCGCGACAGGGTCGTTTCCCCCTTTT. Protein product: CASSSATGSFPPF.